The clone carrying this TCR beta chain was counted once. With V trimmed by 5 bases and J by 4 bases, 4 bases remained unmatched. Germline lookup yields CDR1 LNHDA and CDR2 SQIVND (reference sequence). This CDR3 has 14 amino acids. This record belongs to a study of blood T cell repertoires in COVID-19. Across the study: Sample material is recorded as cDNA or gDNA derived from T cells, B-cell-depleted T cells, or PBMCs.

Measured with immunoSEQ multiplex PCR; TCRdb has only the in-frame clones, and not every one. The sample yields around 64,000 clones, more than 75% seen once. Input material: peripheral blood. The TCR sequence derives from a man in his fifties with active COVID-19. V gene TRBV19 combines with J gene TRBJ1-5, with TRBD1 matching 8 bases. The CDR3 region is CASSRQGRNQPQHF. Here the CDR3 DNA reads TGTGCCAGTAGTCGACAGGGGCGAAATCAGCCCCAGCATTTT.